This T cell receptor (beta chain) was recovered during a study of cytomegalovirus exposure and HLA in healthy donors. Study at large: The Caucasian-associated ancestry cluster contained more than 75% of the roughly 400 genotyped donors.

Concerning this clone itself: Its antigen is currently unknown.

Primers: 60 Vbeta forward and 13 Jbeta reverse. Here immunoSEQ multiplex PCR was the method, and the copy in TCRdb shows in-frame clones only, minus some. The table includes around 150,000 clones, roughly 80% detected once. Study results and limitations: Later analysis reportedly placed an Asian-associated ancestry cluster below the roughly 700-donor mean in N-insertions.

V lost 11 bases to trimming and J lost 8 bases, with 19 bases between them. Germline loops: CDR1 ENHRY, CDR2 SYGVKD. The CDR3 is 13 amino acids. The sample taken for sequencing was PBMCs. This TCR was sampled from a woman aged 40 to 55 in good health and CMV-seronegative. The gene calls are TRBV10-3 and TRBJ1-5; D might be TRBD1 (5 bases). The CDR3 spells CASAGVGREPQHF. In DNA, the CDR3 is TGTGCCTCGGCGGGGGTGGGAAGGGAGCCCCAGCATTTT.